The clone carrying this TCR beta chain was seen only a few times. What it recognizes is unknown. The source of the sample is a study of T cell responses to AZD1222 COVID-19 vaccine. Study background: Recipients boosted at about 4 weeks or about 12 weeks are pooled.

The repertoire was sequenced with immunoSEQ multiplex PCR; TCRdb's copy has only in-frame clones and lacks some. The sample lists 150,000 to 200,000 clones; around nine tenths were seen once. The ends lost 0 bases at V and 4 bases at J; junction bases unmatched: 5. This CDR3 spans 15 amino acids. Germline CDR1 reads MNHEY; CDR2 reads SVGAGI. Study-wide results and caveats: Baseline seropositives among AZD1222 recipients totaled only 6 or 7. Without day 14 samples, only post-peak T cell repertoires were studied. Donors skewed white British and female; clonal diversity was possibly underestimated.

This sequence originates from an adult in good health. The chain joins TRBV6-5 to TRBJ2-5; 7 positions match TRBD1. The material sequenced was peripheral blood, taken on day 0 of AZD1222 vaccination. CDR3 in amino acids: CASSYSEAGGETQYF. DNA of the CDR3: TGTGCCAGCAGTTACTCTGAGGCAGGGGGAGAGACCCAGTACTTC.